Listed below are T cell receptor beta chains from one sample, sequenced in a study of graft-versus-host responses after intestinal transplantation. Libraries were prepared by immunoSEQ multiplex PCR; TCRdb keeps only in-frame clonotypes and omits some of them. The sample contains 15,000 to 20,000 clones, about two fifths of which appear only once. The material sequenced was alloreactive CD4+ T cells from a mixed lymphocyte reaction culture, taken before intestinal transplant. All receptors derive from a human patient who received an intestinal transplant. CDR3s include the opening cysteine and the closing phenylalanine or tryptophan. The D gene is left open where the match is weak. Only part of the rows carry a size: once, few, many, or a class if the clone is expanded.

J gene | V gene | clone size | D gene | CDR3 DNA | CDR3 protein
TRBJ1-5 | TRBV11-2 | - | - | TGTGCCAGCAGCTGGAATAGCAATCAGCCCCAGCATTTT | CASSWNSNQPQHF
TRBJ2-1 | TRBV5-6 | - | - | TGTGCCAGCAGCTTGGTTCAGATGGAGCAGTTCTTC | CASSLVQMEQFF
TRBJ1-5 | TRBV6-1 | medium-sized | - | TGTGCCAGCAGTTCCTTCAACAGGGGCAATCAGCCCCAGCATTTT | CASSSFNRGNQPQHF
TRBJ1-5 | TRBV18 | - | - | TGTGCCAGCTCGCTATTTGGAACAGTTAGCAATCAGCCCCAGCATTTT | CASSLFGTVSNQPQHF
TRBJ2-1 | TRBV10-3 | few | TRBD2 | TGTGCCATCAGTGAGTCTTTAGCGGGGGCTTCCTACAATGAGCAGTTCTTC | CAISESLAGASYNEQFF
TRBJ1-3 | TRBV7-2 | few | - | TGTGCCAGCAGCCCGACGACAGTTTTCTCTGGAAACACCATATATTTT | CASSPTTVFSGNTIYF
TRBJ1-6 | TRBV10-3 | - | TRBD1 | TGTGCCATCAGTGACGGGGACAGGGGGCTTGTCTCACCCCTCCACTTT | CAISDGDRGLVSPLHF
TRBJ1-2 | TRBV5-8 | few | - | TGTGCCAGCAGCCCCGGCCAGGGTTACTATGGCTACACCTTC | CASSPGQGYYGYTF
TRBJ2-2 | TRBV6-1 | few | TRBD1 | TGTGCCAGCAGTGAATCCGGACAGGGTCGCACCGGGGAGCTGTTTTTT | CASSESGQGRTGELFF
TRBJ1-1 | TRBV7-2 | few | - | TGTGCCAGCAGCTTATGGGGGATGAACACTGAAGCTTTCTTT | CASSLWGMNTEAFF
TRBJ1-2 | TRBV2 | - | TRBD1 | TGTGCCAGCAGTGAGACAGGGATTCATGGCTACACCTTC | CASSETGIHGYTF
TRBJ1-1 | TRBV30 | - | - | TGTGCCTGGAGTGCCGGGACTAACACTGAAGCTTTCTTT | CAWSAGTNTEAFF
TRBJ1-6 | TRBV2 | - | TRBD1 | TGTGCCGGGACAGTCAACTATAATTCACCCCTCCACTTT | CAGTVNYNSPLHF
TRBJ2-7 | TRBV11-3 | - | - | TGTGCCAGCAGCACGGAGAAAGGGCTGCAGTACTTC | CASSTEKGLQYF
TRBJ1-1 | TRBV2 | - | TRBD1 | TGTGCCAGCAGTGCGCGACAGGGATTTAACACTGAAGCTTTCTTT | CASSARQGFNTEAFF
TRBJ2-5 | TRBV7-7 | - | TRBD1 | TGTGCCAGCAGCCAAGGACAGGGGGCTAGGGAGACCCAGTACTTC | CASSQGQGARETQYF
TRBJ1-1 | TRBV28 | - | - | TGTGCCAGCATCCCTAGGCGACTCCGACTGAACACTGAAGCTTTCTTT | CASIPRRLRLNTEAFF
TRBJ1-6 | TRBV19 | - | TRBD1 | TGTGCCAGTAGTATAGGAGACAGGGTTGATTCACCCCTCCACTTT | CASSIGDRVDSPLHF
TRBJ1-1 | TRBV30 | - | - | TGTGCCTGGAGGAGGGACACCTACACTGAAGCTTTCTTT | CAWRRDTYTEAFF
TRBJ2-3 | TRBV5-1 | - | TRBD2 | TGCGCCAGCACAAGTAGCGGGGGAAACACAGATACGCAGTATTTT | CASTSSGGNTDTQYF
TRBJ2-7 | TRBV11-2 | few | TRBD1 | TGTGCCAGCAGCTTAGGGGACAGGCCCAGGAGATACGAGCAGTACTTC | CASSLGDRPRRYEQYF
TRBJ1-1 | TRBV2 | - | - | TGTGCCAGCAAATCAGACAGCCTTAGGAACACTGAAGCTTTCTTT | CASKSDSLRNTEAFF
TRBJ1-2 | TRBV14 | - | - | TGTGCCAGCAGCCAAGATCTCAGAAACTATGGCTACACCTTC | CASSQDLRNYGYTF
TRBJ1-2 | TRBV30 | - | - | TGTGCCTGGAGCGGGCCAGGGCTCTATGGCTACACCTTC | CAWSGPGLYGYTF
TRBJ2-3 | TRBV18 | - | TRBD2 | TGTGCCAGCTCACTCTCGACTAGCGGGGGACCCGAGGATACGCAGTATTTT | CASSLSTSGGPEDTQYF
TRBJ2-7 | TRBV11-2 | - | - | TGTGCCAGCAGCGCCCCGGGGGGCCGGACTGACGAGCAGTACTTC | CASSAPGGRTDEQYF
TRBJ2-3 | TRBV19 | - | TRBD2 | TGTGCCAGTAAGGCGGGACTAGCGGGGGGGCCTGGGGCCCGGGCTGCGCAGTATTTT | CASKAGLAGGPGARAAQYF
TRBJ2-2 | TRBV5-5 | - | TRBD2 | TGTGCCAGCAGCCGCCGACCTAGCGGGGGGGCCGGAGGGGAGCTGTTTTTT | CASSRRPSGGAGGELFF
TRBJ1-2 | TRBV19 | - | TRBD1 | TGTGCCAGTAGTATAGAGGCTGGGACAGTCTATGGCTACACCTTC | CASSIEAGTVYGYTF
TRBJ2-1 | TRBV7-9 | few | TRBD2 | TGTGCCAGCAGCTTAGGAGCGGGGGGGAATGAGCAGTTCTTC | CASSLGAGGNEQFF
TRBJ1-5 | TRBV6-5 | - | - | TGTGCCAGCAGTGTAGGTAACCAGCCCCAGCATTTT | CASSVGNQPQHF
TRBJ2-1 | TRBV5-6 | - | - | TGTGCCAGCAGCTTGTACGGGACAATGTTCAATGAGCAGTTCTTC | CASSLYGTMFNEQFF
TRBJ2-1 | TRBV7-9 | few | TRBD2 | TGTGCCAGCAGCTTCACTAGCGGGGGGGCTTATGAGCAGTTCTTC | CASSFTSGGAYEQFF
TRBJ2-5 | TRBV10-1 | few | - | TGCGCCAGCAGTGAGTCCGACAGGAGGGCCCAGTACTTC | CASSESDRRAQYF
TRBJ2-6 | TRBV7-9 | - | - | TGTGCCAGCAGCTTTCGCATCGGGCTCTCTGGGGCCAACGTCCTGACTTTC | CASSFRIGLSGANVLTF
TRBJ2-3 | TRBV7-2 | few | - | TGTGCCAGCAGCTTAGGGGCGGATACGCAGTATTTT | CASSLGADTQYF
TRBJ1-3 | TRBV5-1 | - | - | TGCGCCAGCAGCTTGACAGGGCGAGGTGGAAACACCATATATTTT | CASSLTGRGGNTIYF
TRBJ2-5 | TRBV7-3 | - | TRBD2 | TGTGCCAGCAGCCCATCCGGGACTAGTTTGGAGACCCAGTACTTC | CASSPSGTSLETQYF
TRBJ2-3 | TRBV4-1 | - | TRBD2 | TGCGCCAGCAGCCAGGGACTAGCGGGGGACACGGGTACGCAGTATTTT | CASSQGLAGDTGTQYF
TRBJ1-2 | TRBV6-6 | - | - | TGTGCCAGCAGTTACCTTGGGGGCGATGGCTACACCTTC | CASSYLGGDGYTF
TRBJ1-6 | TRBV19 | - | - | TGTGCCAGTAAGGACAGCAGGGATTCACCCCTCCACTTT | CASKDSRDSPLHF
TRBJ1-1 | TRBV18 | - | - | TGTGCCACCCAAACAGGTAACACTGAAGCTTTCTTT | CATQTGNTEAFF
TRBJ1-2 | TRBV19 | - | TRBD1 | TGTGCCAGTAGTAACAGGGGGCGACTTCCCTTC | CASSNRGRLPF
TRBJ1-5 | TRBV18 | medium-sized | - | TGTGCCAGCTCACCCAGAGGGGATCAGCCCCAGCATTTT | CASSPRGDQPQHF
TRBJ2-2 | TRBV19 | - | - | TGTGCCAGTACCTCACACAACACCGGGGAGCTGTTTTTT | CASTSHNTGELFF
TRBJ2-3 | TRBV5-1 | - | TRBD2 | TGCGCCAGCAGCTCAGCGGGGGAAAGCACAGATACGCAGTATTTT | CASSSAGESTDTQYF
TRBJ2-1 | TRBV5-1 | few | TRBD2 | TGCGCCAGCAGCTTGGGAGCGGGGGGGTACAATGAGCAGTTCTTC | CASSLGAGGYNEQFF
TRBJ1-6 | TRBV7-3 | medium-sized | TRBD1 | TGTGCCAGCAGCTCGGGACAGAATAATTCACCCCTCCACTTT | CASSSGQNNSPLHF
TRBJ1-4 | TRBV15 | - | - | TGTGCCACCAGCAGAGATTATGGCGGGGTTACTAATGAAAAACTGTTTTTT | CATSRDYGGVTNEKLFF
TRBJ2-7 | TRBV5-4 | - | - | TGTGCCAGCAGCCCTCTGGGAGCCCTCGAATACGAGCAGTACTTC | CASSPLGALEYEQYF
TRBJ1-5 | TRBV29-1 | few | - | TGCAGCGTTGTGGTGGGGGGACAGCCCCAGCATTTT | CSVVVGGQPQHF
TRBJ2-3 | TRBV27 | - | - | TGTGCCAGCAGCCTCTCCCCGGGGCTGACAGATACGCAGTATTTT | CASSLSPGLTDTQYF
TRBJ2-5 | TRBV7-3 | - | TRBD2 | TGTGCCAGCAGCTTAAGATCCAGCGGGGAAGAGACCCAGTACTTC | CASSLRSSGEETQYF
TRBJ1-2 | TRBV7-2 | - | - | TGTGCCAGCAGCTTAGGTTGGGGTGGCTACACCTTC | CASSLGWGGYTF
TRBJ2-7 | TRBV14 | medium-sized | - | TGTGCCAGCAGCCATTGGAGGGGCTACGAGCAGTACTTC | CASSHWRGYEQYF
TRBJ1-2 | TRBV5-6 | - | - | TGTGCCAGCAGCTTGGGAGAGCTAGGGTATGGCTACACCTTC | CASSLGELGYGYTF
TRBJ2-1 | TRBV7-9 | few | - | TGTGCCAGCAGCGAAAGGACACTTGAGTACTACAATGAGCAGTTCTTC | CASSERTLEYYNEQFF
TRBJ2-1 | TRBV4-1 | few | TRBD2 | TGCGCCAGCAGCCACGGGCTAGCGGGGGGCGGTAAGCAGTTCTTC | CASSHGLAGGGKQFF